These 22 T cell receptor beta chains share one sample of origin, sequenced in a study of glioma-infiltrating T cells after dendritic cell vaccination (dated by TCRdb to between 2015 and 2016). The library was generated by the immunoSEQ multiplex PCR assay. The source is immuneACCESS, and TCRdb retained only in-frame sequences with V and J called. Part of the clones is not carried over; for the studies checked, unresolved V genes explain less than half of this, and the remainder is unexplained. The sample yields tens of thousands of clones; about 80% were counted once. 2.1% of the sample goes to the ten largest clones. The sample consisted of blood, taken before dendritic cell vaccination. The receptors stem from a human donor with glioblastoma.

This clone was observed many times. The chain carries TRBV18 and TRBJ1-5, with a possible D match to TRBD1 (5 bases). In germline, CDR1 is KGHSH, CDR2 LQKENI. Trimming removed 6 bases from V and 2 bases from J, with 11 bases in between. The CDR3 consists of 14 residues. CDR3 residues: CASSLGGGNQPQHF. CDR3 coding DNA: TGTGCCAGCTCCCTCGGGGGGGGCAATCAGCCCCAGCATTTT.

The chain links TRBV7-9 to TRBJ2-5, with D possibly matching TRBD1 (6 bases). V lost 5 bases to trimming and J lost 5 bases, with 9 bases between them. The CDR3 is 12 residues long. Germline CDR1 reads SEHNR; CDR2 reads FQNEAQ (reference sequence). CDR3 residues: CASSPQGETQYF. The CDR3 nucleotides are TGTGCCAGCAGCCCCCAGGGGGAGACCCAGTACTTC.

The chain carries TRBV4-2 and TRBJ1-2, with 9 nucleotides matching TRBD1. In germline, CDR1 is LGHNA, CDR2 YNFKEQ. V shed 3 bases and J 6 bases; nucleotides not matched to a gene: 11. CDR3 length: 16 residues. CDR3 sequence: CASSQANRGRIDGYTF. The DNA for the CDR3 is TGTGCCAGCAGCCAGGCTAACAGGGGGCGGATTGATGGCTACACCTTC.

The chain employs TRBV5-4 and TRBJ2-1; 7 nucleotides match TRBD1. The germline gives CDR1 SGHNT, CDR2 YYREEE (reference sequence). The trim removed 5 bases at V and 2 bases at J, leaving 4 bases unmatched. This CDR3 has 14 amino acids. As DNA, the CDR3 is TGTGCCAGCAGACCCGGGACAGCCTACAATGAGCAGTTCTTC. Translated, it gives CASRPGTAYNEQFF.

The chain recombines TRBV5-1 with TRBJ1-4; D is perhaps TRBD1 (6 bases). There are 16 residues in the CDR3. Trimming cost V 4 bases and J 0 bases, with 13 bases left between them. Germline V CDR1 and CDR2: SGHRS, YFSETQ. CDR3 amino acids: CASSPPSGATNEKLFF. The DNA of the CDR3 is TGCGCCAGCAGCCCCCCGTCAGGGGCAACTAATGAAAAACTGTTTTTT.

The chain carries TRBV18 and TRBJ2-2; 8 positions agree with TRBD2. Germline CDR1 and CDR2: KGHSH and LQKENI. This CDR3 has 17 residues. J lost 1 base, V lost 1 base, and 5 bases had no gene match. CDR3 residues: CASSPRMAGGNTGELFF. The CDR3 DNA follows: TGTGCCAGCTCACCACGCATGGCGGGAGGGAACACCGGGGAGCTGTTTTTT.

V gene TRBV2 combines with J gene TRBJ2-3; 7 bases are a match to TRBD2. Trimming at V came to 8 bases and at J to 4 bases, leaving 6 bases not matched to a gene. CDR1 and CDR2 from the germline V gene are SNHLY and FYNNEI. This CDR3 region has 13 residues. The CDR3 is CASHGLVPDTQYF. CDR3 DNA sequence: TGTGCCAGCCATGGACTAGTCCCAGATACGCAGTATTTT. Combining the CDR3 with reference TRBV2 and TRBJ2-3 gives the whole variable domain EPEVTQTPSHQVTQMGQEVILRCVPISNHLYFYWYRQILGQKVEFLVSFYNNEISEKSEIFDDQFSVERPDGSNFTLKIRSTKLEDSAMYFCASHGLVPDTQYFGPGTRLTVL.

CDR3 DNA sequence: TGTGCCACCAGCAGAGAGATGGGCCGGAACACCGGGGAGCTGTTTTTT. As protein: CATSREMGRNTGELFF. V gene TRBV15 combines with J gene TRBJ2-2, with D unclear. Germline lookup yields CDR1 LNHNV and CDR2 YYDKDF (reference sequence). The V end was cut by 0 bases, the J end by 1 base, with 9 bases between. This CDR3 is 16 amino acids long.

V gene TRBV29-1 combines with J gene TRBJ1-2; unclear D gene. Trimming shortened V by 6 bases and J by 1 base, and 15 bases separated the two germline ends. The length of the CDR3 is 14 residues. CDR1 and CDR2 (germline): SQVTM, ANQGSEA. CDR3 nucleotide sequence: TGCAGCGTGCCTAAGTGGGGAGGTAACTATGGCTACACCTTC. Its protein is CSVPKWGGNYGYTF.

The chain employs TRBV2 and TRBJ2-5; TRBD2 aligns across 11 bases. Germline V gives CDR1 SNHLY, CDR2 FYNNEI. The junction had 9 bases not matched to a gene; V was cut back by 8 bases and J by 4 bases. CDR3 size: 15 residues. The CDR3 DNA sequence: TGTGCCAGCGGGGCTAGCGGGGGGAAGGGAGAGACCCAGTACTTC. This sequence encodes CASGASGGKGETQYF.

The rearrangement joins TRBV2 to TRBJ2-3; 10 bases map to TRBD2. The V gene's germline CDR1 is SNHLY and CDR2 FYNNEI. The CDR3 contains 14 residues. Germline trimming cut 5 bases from V and 8 bases from J; bases unmatched to any gene: 7. The CDR3 region is CASSPSGSGSTQYF. As DNA, the CDR3 is TGTGCCAGCAGTCCTAGCGGGAGTGGATCTACGCAGTATTTT.

The chain employs TRBV6-1 and TRBJ1-4; D may be TRBD1 (5 bases). Germline V gene lookup returns CDR1 MNHNS and CDR2 SASEGT. Deletions cut 6 bases from V and 8 bases from J, with 16 bases between. The CDR3 contains 14 residues. CDR3 protein: CASRETVAQEKLFF. The CDR3 nucleotides read TGTGCCAGCAGAGAGACAGTGGCGCAAGAAAAACTGTTTTTT.

The CDR3 sequence is CASSLYRGRFVEQYV. The DNA for the CDR3 is TGTGCCAGCAGCCTCTACAGGGGGCGGTTCGTCGAGCAGTACGTC. The chain combines TRBV7-6 with TRBJ2-7; 9 bases agree with TRBD1. The germline V gene has CDR1 SGHVS and CDR2 FNYEAQ. The length of the CDR3 is 15 residues. The trim removed 5 bases at V and 6 bases at J, leaving 11 bases unmatched.

V and J are TRBV28 and TRBJ2-1, with 9 nucleotides matching TRBD2. Germline V CDR1 and CDR2: MDHEN, SYDVKM. The CDR3 covers 20 residues. Trimming cost V 4 bases and J 3 bases; bases outside gene matches: 19. DNA for the CDR3: TGTGCCAGCAGTTCGGTCCCGCGGGGGGGCCAGTTCGGCGGCTACAATGAGCAGTTCTTC. It translates to CASSSVPRGGQFGGYNEQFF.

V gene TRBV21-1 combines with J gene TRBJ1-1; the table calls TRBD1, which could not be checked here. TRBV21-1 is a pseudogene locus. This CDR3 has 14 amino acids. The DNA of the CDR3 is TGTGCCAGCAGCAAAAGGGGGTGGGGCACTGAAGCTTTCTTT. It translates to CASSKRGWGTEAFF.

V gene TRBV27 combines with J gene TRBJ1-4, with D uncertain. The CDR3 runs to 12 residues. The germline CDR1 and CDR2 sequences are MNHEY and SMNVEV (reference sequence). The V end was cut by 7 bases, the J end by 8 bases, with 11 bases between. CDR3 in DNA: TGTGCCAGCACGAGCACGGGAGAAAAACTGTTTTTT. Its protein product is CASTSTGEKLFF.

The table lists this clone with a count of one. Additional DNA sequences in this sample encode the identical CDR3. V gene TRBV2 combines with J gene TRBJ1-5; possibly TRBD1 for D (6 bases). Between the trimmed V and J ends, which lost 1 base and 2 bases, there was a span of 9 bases. Germline CDR1 and CDR2: SNHLY and FYNNEI. This CDR3 is 15 amino acids long. The CDR3 region is CASSEGGQGNQPQHF. DNA of the CDR3: TGTGCCAGCAGTGAAGGGGGGCAGGGCAATCAGCCCCAGCATTTT.

CDR3 residues: CASSPTKGQPPYEQYF. The CDR3 bases are TGTGCCAGCAGTCCAACCAAGGGACAGCCCCCCTACGAGCAGTACTTC. The chain combines TRBV28 with TRBJ2-7; 7 bases agree with TRBD1. Germline values: CDR1 MDHEN, CDR2 SYDVKM. Germline trimming cut 5 bases from V and 2 bases from J; bases unmatched to any gene: 12. The CDR3 totals 16 residues.

This clone was seen a handful of times. The rearrangement links TRBV13 to TRBJ1-1; 7 bases agree with TRBD1. The germline V gene encodes CDR1 PRHDT and CDR2 FYEKMQ (reference sequence). This CDR3 is built from 15 residues. V gave up 4 bases and J gave up 5 bases; unmatched junction bases: 10. DNA of the CDR3: TGTGCCAGCAGCTCAATTACAGGGGCGTTAACTGAAGCTTTCTTT. This sequence encodes CASSSITGALTEAFF. The full variable domain, completed using reference TRBV13 and TRBJ1-1, is AAGVIQSPRHLIKEKRETATLKCYPIPRHDTVYWYQQGPGQDPQFLISFYEKMQSDKGSIPDRFSAQQFSDYHSELNMSSLELGDSALYFCASSSITGALTEAFFGQGTRLTVV.

V usage is TRBV6-4 and J usage is TRBJ1-2, with TRBD1 identical over 8 bases. Germline CDR1 and CDR2: MRHNA and SNTAGT. This CDR3 comprises 15 residues. J was trimmed by 7 bases and V by 6 bases; bases with no gene match: 13. CDR3 in DNA: TGTGCCAGCAGCTTGACAGGGGACTCCCTAGGTGGCTACACCTTC. It is translated as CASSLTGDSLGGYTF.

The V call is TRBV6-1, the J call TRBJ2-1; D uncertain. Germline V gene data show CDR1 as MNHNS and CDR2 as SASEGT. The CDR3 runs to 14 residues. Trimming removed 5 bases from V and 0 bases from J, with 8 bases in between. CDR3 loop: CASSLSSSYNEQFF. The CDR3 DNA reads as TGTGCCAGCAGTTTATCGAGCTCCTACAATGAGCAGTTCTTC.

The chain has TRBV6-1 and TRBJ2-3; 7 nucleotides match TRBD2. The germline V gene encodes CDR1 MNHNS and CDR2 SASEGT. The length of the CDR3 is 17 residues. The V and J ends lost 0 bases and 2 bases, in that order; junction bases with no gene match: 8. As DNA, the CDR3 is TGTGCCAGCAGTGAAGCAGCGGCTAGCGGAACCACAGATACGCAGTATTTT. It yields the protein CASSEAAASGTTDTQYF.